This section outlines one TCR beta chain sequence together with its context. The authors' processing: Cell counts per sample came from amplifying reference gene primers. Clones were read by immunoSEQ multiplex PCR, and TCRdb kept only the in-frame ones, dropping some. V, J and clone size derive from that table, while D and trimming were established from the DNA sequence. The sample consists of around 42,000 clones, over 80% of them appearing once. The source of the sample is a study of blood T cell repertoires in COVID-19. Study as a whole: The United States, Italy and Spain were the sources of the acute and convalescent COVID-19 samples.

Germline V lookup: CDR1 MDHEN, CDR2 SYDVKM. V was shortened by 5 bases and J by 3 bases, with 19 bases between the two germline ends. The CDR3 has 16 amino acids. The clonotype originates from a woman of 80 years or more with acute or convalescent COVID-19. What was sequenced was peripheral blood. The chain uses TRBV28 and TRBJ1-2, with a weak D call TRBD1 (5 bases). The CDR3 region is CASSQRRDPKDYGYTF. The CDR3 nucleotides are TGTGCCAGCAGTCAGCGGCGGGACCCTAAGGACTATGGCTACACCTTC.